This T cell receptor (beta chain) comes out of a study of cytotoxic CD8 clonotypes in ibrutinib-treated CLL. For the study at large: Patients: 11 to 12 relapsed/refractory, 15 treatment-naive, under 18 IGHV unmutated.

Germline CDR1 MDHEN, CDR2 SYDVKM. This CDR3 is built from 14 residues. Trimming took off 5 bases at V and 0 bases at J, with 10 bases between the two ends. In this sample, this clone turned up a few times. The data were produced by immunoSEQ multiplex PCR, yet TCRdb's version contains in-frame clones alone and is incomplete. The repertoire holds around 70,000 clones, with around 82% as singletons. Sample: PBMCs, taken at disease progression, from a patient treated with ibrutinib. The V call is TRBV28, the J call TRBJ1-2; D remains unclear. The receptor comes from a human donor with chronic lymphocytic leukemia. The CDR3 spells CASSVQVPNYGYTF. The CDR3 DNA reads TGTGCCAGCAGTGTCCAGGTCCCTAACTATGGCTACACCTTC.